This T cell receptor (beta chain) was retrieved from a study of post-analysis software for immune sequencing data. For the study at large: Recorded subtypes: relapsing-remitting, secondary progressive, progressive-relapsing; some patients unannotated.

Researchers reported that TCR beta cDNA libraries carried unique molecular identifiers. In TCRdb, the PCR reads were re-called with MiXCR into one record per CDR3 protein. The sample has hundreds of thousands of distinct CDR3 sequences; 25% to 30% are singletons. This clonotype was picked up a small number of times. Antigen: not known. The CDR3 is 14 amino acids. Germline CDR1 reads SNHLY; CDR2 reads FYNNEI. V lost 2 bases, J lost 5 bases, and 5 bases stayed unmatched. Study results and caveats: Samples made in the same batch grouped tightly together by F measure. Patients carried roughly 5 TRBV segments more frequently than controls did, and TRBV5-6, TRBV5-1 and TRBV20-1 were among them.

The clonotype originates from a girl under 18 with multiple sclerosis. Material for sequencing was blood. The chain is built from TRBV2 and TRBJ1-2, with 7 bases lining up with TRBD1. In DNA form, the CDR3 reads TGTGCCAGCAGTGAAATAAGGGGACAGTATGGCTACACCTTC. It codes for CASSEIRGQYGYTF.